This TCR beta chain was retrieved from a study of T cell changes during pregnancy in multiple sclerosis (dated by TCRdb to the late 2010s). Regarding the complete study: Changes in the T cell repertoire over the course of pregnancy were examined in this study in women with multiple sclerosis.

Library construction relied on the immunoSEQ multiplex PCR assay. TCRdb mirrors the immuneACCESS table, restricted to in-frame sequences. Some clones are absent from its copies; in checked studies, under half trace to an unresolved V gene, and the reason for the others is unknown. The sample data list 70,000 to 75,000 clones, and around 85% of these were observed just once. Around 3% of the sample rests with the top ten. With respect to this clone: Its antigen is still unknown. No much larger clone is present one base from it, and per-base qualities are unavailable.

From the cysteine up to the phenylalanine, the CDR3 has a length of 14 residues. Of the read, only the CDR3 DNA is kept; its 42 bases are in frame from base 1. V was cut back by 4 bases and J by 0 bases, leaving a gap of 13 bases between them. Reading the germline V gene gives CDR1 SQVTM and CDR2 ANQGSEA. This TCR was recovered from a female donor with multiple sclerosis, enrolled in a pregnancy study. Here the sequenced sample was peripheral blood, taken before pregnancy. Here the chain combines TRBV29-1 and TRBJ2-7; TRBD2 is perhaps the D gene, given 5 matching bases. The CDR3 has the sequence CSVGGRSSSYEQYF. Read as DNA, the sequence is TGCAGCGTTGGCGGGCGCTCGAGCTCCTACGAGCAGTACTTC.